Sequencing of this T cell receptor beta chain was carried out in a study of metastatic and nonmetastatic thyroid tumors. For the study at large: It was across blood and tumor or nodule tissue from malignant and benign thyroid patients that repertoires were compared.

Thyroid surgery was preceded by no treatment in any patient. TCRdb re-clonotyped the PCR reads through MiXCR. The sample lists under 50,000 clones, around 28% occurring once. CDR1 is MNHNS and CDR2 is SASEGT in the germline V gene. The V end was cut by 5 bases, the J end by 7 bases, with 21 bases between. This CDR3 comprises 16 residues. This clone was detected a few times. The material sequenced was blood. This clonotype was obtained from a male donor with papillary thyroid cancer or a benign thyroid nodule (not recorded which). Some clones in this sample may be carry-over from other donors' samples. The rearrangement uses TRBV6-1 and TRBJ1-5; no firm D call. The CDR3 DNA follows: TGTGCCAGCAGTCCTCACCGGACTGGGATAGGACAGCCCCAGCATTTT. It is translated as CASSPHRTGIGQPQHF.